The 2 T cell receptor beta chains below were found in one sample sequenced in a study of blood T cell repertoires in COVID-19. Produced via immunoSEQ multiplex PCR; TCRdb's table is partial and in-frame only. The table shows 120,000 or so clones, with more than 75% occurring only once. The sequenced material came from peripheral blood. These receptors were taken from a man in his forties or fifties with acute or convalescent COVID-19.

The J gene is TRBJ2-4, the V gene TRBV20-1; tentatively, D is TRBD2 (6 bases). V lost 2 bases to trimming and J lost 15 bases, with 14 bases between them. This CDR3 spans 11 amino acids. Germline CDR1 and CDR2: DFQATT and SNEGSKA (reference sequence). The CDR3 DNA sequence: TGCAGTGCTAGATCAACTAGCTTAGGGTACTTC. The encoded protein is CSARSTSLGYF.

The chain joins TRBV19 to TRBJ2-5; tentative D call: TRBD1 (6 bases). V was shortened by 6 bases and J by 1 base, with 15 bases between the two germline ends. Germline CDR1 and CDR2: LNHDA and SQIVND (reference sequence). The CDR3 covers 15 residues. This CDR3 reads CASSMTGQLQETQYF. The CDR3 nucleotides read TGTGCCAGTAGCATGACCGGACAGCTCCAAGAGACCCAGTACTTC.